The clone carrying this T cell receptor (beta chain) occurred a few times. Its specificity is not known. This sample is drawn from a study of shared clonotypes between healthy human individuals. Per sorted-subset replicate PCR, input was 150 to 250 ng DNA, representing tens of thousands of T cell genomes. Generated by immunoSEQ multiplex PCR, the TCRdb table keeps only in-frame clones and is missing some. The table lists 550,000 to 800,000 clones, around 90% of them singletons. The CDR3 totals 14 residues. Germline V gene sequence: CDR1 SGHRS, CDR2 YFSETQ. The germline V and J ends were trimmed by 4 bases and 7 bases, with 15 bases remaining between them. Study results and caveats: Clonotype sharing across a handful of donors was observed for roughly 5% of naive CD4 clonotypes. Lower generation probabilities were found for non-shared clonotypes than for those shared by all four donors.

Sequencing was performed on memory CD8+ T cells from PBMCs. Subset: CD45RO+ cells pooled with CCR7-negative TemRA cells. The gene calls are TRBV5-1 and TRBJ1-5; D remains ambiguous. The sequence was collected from a man younger than 35 in good health. Some clones in this sample may be carry-over from other donors' samples. The CDR3 here is CASSLLRGGQPQHF. The CDR3 coding sequence is TGCGCCAGCAGCCTGTTGAGAGGAGGGCAGCCCCAGCATTTT. Looking up the rest from reference TRBV5-1 and TRBJ1-5 gives the full variable domain: KAGVTQTPRYLIKTRGQQVTLSCSPISGHRSVSWYQQTPGQGLQFLFEYFSETQRNKGNFPGRFSGRQFSNSRSEMNVSTLELGDSALYLCASSLLRGGQPQHFGDGTRLSIL.